What follows are 4 T cell receptor beta chains derived from one specimen sequenced in a study of cytomegalovirus exposure and HLA in healthy donors. The repertoire was sequenced with immunoSEQ multiplex PCR; TCRdb's copy has only in-frame clones and lacks some. Of approximately 200,000 clones listed, 90% to 95% are singletons. Sequenced sample: PBMCs. Receptors were obtained from a young woman in good health and CMV-seronegative.

This chain joins TRBV7-7 and TRBJ2-1; D is unclear. The germline V gene encodes CDR1 SSHAT and CDR2 FNYEAQ (reference sequence). The germline V and J ends were trimmed by 1 base and 9 bases, with 13 bases remaining between them. This CDR3 is 14 amino acids long. CDR3 sequence reads: CASSLDGPPGEQFF. In DNA form, the CDR3 reads TGTGCCAGCAGCTTAGATGGTCCCCCCGGTGAGCAGTTCTTC.

CDR3 nucleotide sequence: TGTGCCTGGAGTGTGGGGGGAAGTACTGAAGCTTTCTTT. As protein: CAWSVGGSTEAFF. The V gene is TRBV30, the J gene TRBJ1-1; tentatively, D is TRBD1 (5 bases). From germline, CDR1 is GTSNPN and CDR2 SVGIG (reference sequence). The V gene lost 0 bases and the J gene lost 5 bases, with 10 bases spanning the gap. This CDR3 is 13 amino acids long.

The gene calls are TRBV5-1 and TRBJ2-1; 10 bases map to TRBD2. The CDR3 sequence is 15 residues long. Trimming cost V 2 bases and J 9 bases; bases outside gene matches: 8. Germline CDR1 SGHRS, CDR2 YFSETQ. The CDR3 nucleotides read TGCGCCAGCAGCTTCCAGAGGCTAGCGGGAGTTGAGCAGTTCTTC. This encodes CASSFQRLAGVEQFF.

The chain uses TRBV5-7 and TRBJ2-5; TRBD2 might be the D (7 bases). TRBV5-7 is noted as an ORF with a role that remains uncertain. The V and J ends lost 4 bases and 1 base respectively, with 14 bases between them. The CDR3 length is 15 residues. The CDR3 region has the DNA TGTGCCAGCAGCATACAGGGAGGGAGCCAAGAGACCCAGTACTTC. Its protein product is CASSIQGGSQETQYF.